The present T cell receptor (beta chain) was sequenced within a study of T-cell memory formation after mild COVID-19. Looking at the study overall: Clustering of TCRs was largely donor specific.

Note on this clonotype: Its target is unknown.

Study-wide findings and caveats: CD8+ contracting clones occupied EMRA, while CD4+ ones occupied mainly CM and EM. There was a balanced CD4/CD8 profile in clones contracting day 15 to 85, and later expanders leaned CD4+. Memory cells collected pre-infection included some clones that later responded, suggesting cross-reactive memory joined.

In TCRdb, the 5' RACE reads were re-called with MiXCR into one record per CDR3 protein. Here the sample spans 150,000 or so distinct CDR3 sequences, roughly 28% being singletons. The CDR3 covers 14 residues. Germline V lookup: CDR1 SEHNR, CDR2 FQNEAQ (reference sequence). Trimming shortened V by 7 bases and J by 8 bases, and 20 bases separated the two germline ends. The sequencing input was PBMCs or a T cell subset sorted from them (not recorded which). The chain couples TRBV7-9 to TRBJ1-2; D is unresolved. The source of this sequence is an adult woman who had mild COVID-19 (a few samples of this study predate the infection). Cell type and time point are not known. CDR3 in amino acids: CASTDTTYLGGYTF. CDR3 nucleotides: TGTGCCAGCACCGACACGACGTACTTAGGAGGCTACACCTTC.